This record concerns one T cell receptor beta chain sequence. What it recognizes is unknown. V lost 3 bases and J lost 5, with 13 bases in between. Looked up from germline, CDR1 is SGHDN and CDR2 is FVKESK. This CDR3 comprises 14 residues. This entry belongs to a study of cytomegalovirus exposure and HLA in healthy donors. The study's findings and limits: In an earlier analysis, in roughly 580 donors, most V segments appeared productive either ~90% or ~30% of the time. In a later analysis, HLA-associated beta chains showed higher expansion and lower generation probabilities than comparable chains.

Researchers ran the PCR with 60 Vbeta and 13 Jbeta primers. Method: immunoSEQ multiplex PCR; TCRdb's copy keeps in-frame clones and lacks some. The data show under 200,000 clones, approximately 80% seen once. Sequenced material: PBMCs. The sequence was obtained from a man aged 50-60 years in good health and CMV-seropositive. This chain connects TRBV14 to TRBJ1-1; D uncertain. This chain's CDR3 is CASSQPGSITEAFF. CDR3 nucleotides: TGTGCCAGCAGCCAGCCGGGGTCGATTACTGAAGCTTTCTTT.